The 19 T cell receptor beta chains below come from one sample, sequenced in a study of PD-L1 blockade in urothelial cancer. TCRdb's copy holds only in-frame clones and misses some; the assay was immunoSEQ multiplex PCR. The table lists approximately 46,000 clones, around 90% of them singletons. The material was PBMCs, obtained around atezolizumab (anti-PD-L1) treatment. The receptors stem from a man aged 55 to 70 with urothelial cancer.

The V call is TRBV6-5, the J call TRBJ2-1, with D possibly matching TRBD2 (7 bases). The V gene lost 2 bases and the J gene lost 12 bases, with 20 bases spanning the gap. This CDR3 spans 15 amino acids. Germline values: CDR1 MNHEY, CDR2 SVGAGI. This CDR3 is CASSYKGGRGPLQFF. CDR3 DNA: TGTGCCAGCAGTTACAAGGGCGGGCGGGGGCCCTTGCAGTTCTTC.

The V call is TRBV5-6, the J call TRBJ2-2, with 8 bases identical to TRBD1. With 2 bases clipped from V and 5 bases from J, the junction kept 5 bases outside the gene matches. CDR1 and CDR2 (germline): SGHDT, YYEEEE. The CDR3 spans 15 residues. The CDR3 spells CASSFDRGGTGELFF. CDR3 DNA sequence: TGTGCCAGCAGCTTTGACAGGGGAGGAACCGGGGAGCTGTTTTTT. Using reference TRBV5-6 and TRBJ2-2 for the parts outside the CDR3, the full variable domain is DAGVTQSPTHLIKTRGQQVTLRCSPKSGHDTVSWYQQALGQGPQFIFQYYEEEERQRGNFPDRFSGHQFPNYSSELNVNALLLGDSALYLCASSFDRGGTGELFFGEGSRLTVL.

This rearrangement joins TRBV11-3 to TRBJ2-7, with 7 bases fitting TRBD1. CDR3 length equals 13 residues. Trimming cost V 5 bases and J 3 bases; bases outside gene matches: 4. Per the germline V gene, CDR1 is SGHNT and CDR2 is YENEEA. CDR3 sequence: CASSPDRNYEQYF. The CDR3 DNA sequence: TGTGCCAGCAGCCCGGACAGGAACTACGAGCAGTACTTC.

The CDR3, as DNA: TGTGCCAGCAGTGAACGGCGGGATAATTCACCCCTCCACTTT. This sequence encodes CASSERRDNSPLHF. The V call is TRBV25-1, the J call TRBJ1-6; D is uncertain. The V and J ends lost 2 bases and 5 bases respectively, with 7 bases between them. Looked up from germline, CDR1 is MGHDK and CDR2 is SYGVNS. The length of the CDR3 is 14 residues.

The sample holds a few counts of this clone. DNA for the CDR3: TGTGCCAGTAGTACCGGATGGAGTGGAAATTCACCCCTCCACTTT. It specifies CASSTGWSGNSPLHF. This chain joins TRBV19 and TRBJ1-6; unclear D gene. There are 15 residues in the CDR3. Germline assignment: CDR1 LNHDA and CDR2 SQIVND (reference sequence). V gave up 4 bases and J gave up 7 bases, with 14 bases separating them. The entire variable domain, with the rest obtained from reference TRBV19 and TRBJ1-6, is as follows: DGGITQSPKYLFRKEGQNVTLSCEQNLNHDAMYWYRQDPGQGLRLIYYSQIVNDFQKGDIAEGYSVSREKKESFPLTVTSAQKNPTAFYLCASSTGWSGNSPLHFGNGTRLTVT.

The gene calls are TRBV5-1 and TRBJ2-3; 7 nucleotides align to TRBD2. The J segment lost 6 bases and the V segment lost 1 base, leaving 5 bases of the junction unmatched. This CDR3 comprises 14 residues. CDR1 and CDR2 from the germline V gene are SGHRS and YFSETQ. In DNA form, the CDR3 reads TGCGCCAGCAGCTTGTTGGTGACTAGCGATACGCAGTATTTT. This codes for CASSLLVTSDTQYF.

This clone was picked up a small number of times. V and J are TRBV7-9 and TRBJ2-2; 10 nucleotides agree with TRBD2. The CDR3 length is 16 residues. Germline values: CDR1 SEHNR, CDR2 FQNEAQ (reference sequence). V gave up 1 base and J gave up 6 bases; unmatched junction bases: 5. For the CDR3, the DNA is TGTGCCAGCAGCTTAGGCCTAGCGGGGGCACCCGGGGAGCTGTTTTTT. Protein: CASSLGLAGAPGELFF.

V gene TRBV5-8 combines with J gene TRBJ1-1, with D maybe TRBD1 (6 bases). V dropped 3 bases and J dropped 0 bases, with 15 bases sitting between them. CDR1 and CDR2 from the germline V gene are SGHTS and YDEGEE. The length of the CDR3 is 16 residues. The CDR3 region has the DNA TGTGCCAGCAGCTCACAGGGTTTTCCCGTGAACACTGAAGCTTTCTTT. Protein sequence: CASSSQGFPVNTEAFF.

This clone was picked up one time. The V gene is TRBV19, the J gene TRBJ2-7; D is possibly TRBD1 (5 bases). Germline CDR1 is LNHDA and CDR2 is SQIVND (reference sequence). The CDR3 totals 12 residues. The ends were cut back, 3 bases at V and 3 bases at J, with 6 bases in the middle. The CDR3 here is CASSIGHYEQYF. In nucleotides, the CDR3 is TGTGCCAGTAGTATCGGACACTACGAGCAGTACTTC.

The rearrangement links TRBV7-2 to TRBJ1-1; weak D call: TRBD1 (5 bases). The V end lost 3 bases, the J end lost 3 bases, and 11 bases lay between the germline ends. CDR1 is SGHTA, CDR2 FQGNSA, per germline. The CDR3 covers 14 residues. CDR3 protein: CASSLEGTYTEAFF. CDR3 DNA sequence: TGTGCCAGCAGCTTGGAGGGGACGTACACTGAAGCTTTCTTT.

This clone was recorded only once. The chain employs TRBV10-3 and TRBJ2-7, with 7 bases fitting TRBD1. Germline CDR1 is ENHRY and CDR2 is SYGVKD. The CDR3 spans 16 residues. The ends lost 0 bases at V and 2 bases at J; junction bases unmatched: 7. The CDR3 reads CAISESTRGKPYEQYF. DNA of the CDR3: TGTGCCATCAGTGAGTCGACCAGGGGGAAGCCCTACGAGCAGTACTTC.

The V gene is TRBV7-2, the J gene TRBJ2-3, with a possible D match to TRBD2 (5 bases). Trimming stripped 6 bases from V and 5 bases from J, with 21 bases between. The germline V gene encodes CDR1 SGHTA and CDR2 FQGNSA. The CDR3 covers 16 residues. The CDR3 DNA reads TGTGCCAGCAGTTCGTCCTACACCCGGGGTGGAGATACGCAGTATTTT. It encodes CASSSSYTRGGDTQYF. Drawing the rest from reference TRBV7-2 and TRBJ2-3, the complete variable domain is GAGVSQSPSNKVTEKGKDVELRCDPISGHTALYWYRQSLGQGLEFLIYFQGNSAPDKSGLPSDRFSAERTGGSVSTLTIQRTQQEDSAVYLCASSSSYTRGGDTQYFGPGTRLTVL.

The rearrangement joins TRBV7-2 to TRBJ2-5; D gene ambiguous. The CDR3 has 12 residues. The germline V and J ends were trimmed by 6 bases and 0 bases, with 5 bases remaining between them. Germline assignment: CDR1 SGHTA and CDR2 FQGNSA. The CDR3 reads CASSHYQETQYF. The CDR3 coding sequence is TGTGCCAGCAGTCATTACCAAGAGACCCAGTACTTC.

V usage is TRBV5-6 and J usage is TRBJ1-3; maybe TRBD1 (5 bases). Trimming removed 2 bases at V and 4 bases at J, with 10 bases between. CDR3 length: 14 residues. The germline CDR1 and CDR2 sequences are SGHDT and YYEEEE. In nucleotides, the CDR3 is TGTGCCAGCAGCTTTCTGGGGCCGGGAAACACCATATATTTT. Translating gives CASSFLGPGNTIYF.

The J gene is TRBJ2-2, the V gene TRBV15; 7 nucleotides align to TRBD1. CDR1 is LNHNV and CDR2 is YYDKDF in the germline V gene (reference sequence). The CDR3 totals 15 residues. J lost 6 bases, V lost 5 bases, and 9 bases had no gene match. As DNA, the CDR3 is TGTGCCACCAGCGCCAGGGGGAATCCTTCCGGGGAGCTGTTTTTT. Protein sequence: CATSARGNPSGELFF. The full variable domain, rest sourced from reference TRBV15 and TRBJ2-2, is DAMVIQNPRYQVTQFGKPVTLSCSQTLNHNVMYWYQQKSSQAPKLLFHYYDKDFNNEADTPDNFQSRRPNTSFCFLDIRSPGLGDTAMYLCATSARGNPSGELFFGEGSRLTVL.

Written as DNA, the CDR3 is TGTGCCAGCAGCTTATATCAGTTGAACACTGAAGCTTTCTTT. The encoded protein is CASSLYQLNTEAFF. This rearrangement joins TRBV11-1 to TRBJ1-1; D is unresolved. Per the germline V gene, CDR1 is SGHAT and CDR2 is FQDESV (reference sequence). The germline V and J ends were trimmed by 2 bases and 0 bases, with 7 bases remaining between them. The CDR3 extends over 14 amino acids.

This CDR3 is CASRSDRDRYQPQHF. DNA for the CDR3: TGTGCCAGTAGATCTGACCGGGACAGATATCAGCCCCAGCATTTT. The J gene is TRBJ1-5, the V gene TRBV19, with TRBD1 identical over 7 bases. This CDR3 comprises 15 residues. V was pared by 6 bases and J by 5 bases, with 10 bases of the junction left unmatched. Germline CDR1 reads LNHDA; CDR2 reads SQIVND (reference sequence).

The CDR3 loop is CASSHRIDSPLHF. The CDR3 DNA follows: TGTGCCAGCAGTCACAGGATCGACTCACCCCTCCACTTT. The V gene is TRBV27, the J gene TRBJ1-6; the D gene is possibly TRBD1 (5 bases). The CDR3 contains 13 residues. The germline V and J ends were trimmed by 5 bases and 10 bases, with 12 bases remaining between them. Germline CDR1 reads MNHEY; CDR2 reads SMNVEV (reference sequence).

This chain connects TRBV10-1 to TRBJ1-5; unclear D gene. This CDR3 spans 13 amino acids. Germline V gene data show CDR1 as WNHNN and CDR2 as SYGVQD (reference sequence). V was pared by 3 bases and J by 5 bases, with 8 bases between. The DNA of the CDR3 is TGCGCCAGCAGTGACCCACAGCATCAGCCCCAGCATTTT. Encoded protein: CASSDPQHQPQHF.